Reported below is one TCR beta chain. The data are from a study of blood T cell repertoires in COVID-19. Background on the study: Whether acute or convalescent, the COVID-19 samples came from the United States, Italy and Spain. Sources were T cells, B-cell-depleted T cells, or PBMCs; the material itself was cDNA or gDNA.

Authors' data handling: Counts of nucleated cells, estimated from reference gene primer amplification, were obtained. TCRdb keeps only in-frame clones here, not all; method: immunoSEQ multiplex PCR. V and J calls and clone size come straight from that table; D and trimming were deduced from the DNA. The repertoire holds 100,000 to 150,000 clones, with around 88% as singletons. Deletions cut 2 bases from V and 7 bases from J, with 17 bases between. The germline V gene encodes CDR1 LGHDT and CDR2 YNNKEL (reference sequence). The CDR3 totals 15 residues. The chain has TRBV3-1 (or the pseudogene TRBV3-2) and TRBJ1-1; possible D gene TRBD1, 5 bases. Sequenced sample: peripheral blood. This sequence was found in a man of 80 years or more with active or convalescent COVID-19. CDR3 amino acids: CASSQPYYGGSEAFF. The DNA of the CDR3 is TGTGCCAGCAGCCAACCCTATTATGGGGGGAGTGAAGCTTTCTTT.